This TCR beta chain is drawn from a study of beta chain features in type 1 diabetes. Study summary: Sorted cell examination encompassed over 90 million cells across all samples. General study points: Fewer insertions but more deletions were seen at VDJ junctions in type 1 diabetes patients. Moderate but significant shortening of TCRB CDR3s was recorded in all four CD4+ subsets from Type 1 diabetes patients.

In regard to this clone: Its cognate antigen is unknown.

Expressed TCRB transcripts got sequenced, as all isolated RNA was reverse transcribed. Sequencing used immunoSEQ multiplex PCR; TCRdb keeps in-frame clones, though not all of them. The profile shows approximately 170,000 clones, just over 9% of them singletons. The V gene end was trimmed by 4 bases and the J gene end by 5 bases; junction bases not matched to a gene: 13. Germline V gene sequence: CDR1 SEHNR, CDR2 FQNEAQ (reference sequence). This CDR3 spans 17 amino acids. The clonotype was recovered from a woman in her late teens or twenties in good health. The specimen was central memory CD4+ T cells from blood. The genes are TRBV7-9 and TRBJ2-5; 10 bases match TRBD2. CDR3 in DNA: TGTGCCAGCAGCTGTAAGGCACCTAGCGGGAGCGGGGAGACCCAGTACTTC. Translation: CASSCKAPSGSGETQYF.